This T cell receptor (beta chain) was captured in a study of response to subunit inactivated influenza vaccine (dated by TCRdb to the late 2010s). Notes on the research overall: Deep quantitative profiling of the T cell receptor repertoire was used in the study to follow responses to a trivalent subunit inactivated influenza vaccine. Broad study findings and their caveats: The authors proposed that each seasonal influenza vaccination may bring in only a limited number of new T cells.

This clonotype was picked up a small number of times. Its antigen target is currently unknown. The sample holds no much larger clone one base away, and base qualities are not on file. The library was obtained by RT-PCR. Data came from an Illumina HiSeq 2500. In TCRdb, the public reads were trimmed at Q25 with fastp and aligned with MiXCR, with productive beta chains retained. Each record represents a unique CDR3 protein, reported with the most common genes and DNA among its rows. For this sample the table gives about 520,000 distinct CDR3 sequences, of which 6% to 9% were detected only once. About an eighth of the sample is taken by the ten largest. CDR3 length: 15 amino acids, cysteine to phenylalanine. This entry keeps only the CDR3 DNA: 45 bases, framed from base 1. V and J are trimmed by 2 bases and 5 bases, and the gene matches miss 4 bases of the junction. Per the germline V gene (reference sequence), SEHNR is the CDR1 and FQNEAQ is the CDR2.

The rearrangement combines TRBV7-9 with TRBJ2-3, with 10 central nucleotides matching TRBD2. Sequenced here: PBMCs from blood, sampled 23 months after vaccination. The clonotype was recovered from a man aged 50 to 75 who received an inactivated influenza vaccine. Donor details come from another sample of the same person, matched by shared clones. For the CDR3, the sequence is CASSLLAGDGDTQYF. The nucleotide sequence is given as TGTGCCAGCAGCTTACTAGCGGGAGATGGAGATACGCAGTATTTT.